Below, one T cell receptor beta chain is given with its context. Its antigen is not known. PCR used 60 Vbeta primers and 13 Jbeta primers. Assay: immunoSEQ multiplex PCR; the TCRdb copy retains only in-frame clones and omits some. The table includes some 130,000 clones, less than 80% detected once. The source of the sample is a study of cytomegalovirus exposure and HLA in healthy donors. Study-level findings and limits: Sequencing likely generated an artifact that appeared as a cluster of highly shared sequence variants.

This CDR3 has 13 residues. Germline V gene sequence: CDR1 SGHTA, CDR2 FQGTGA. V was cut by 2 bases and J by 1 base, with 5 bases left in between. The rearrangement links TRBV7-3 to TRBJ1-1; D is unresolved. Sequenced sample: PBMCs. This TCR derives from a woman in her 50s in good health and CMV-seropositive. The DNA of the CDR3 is TGTGCCAGCAGCTTAGTGGCGAACACTGAAGCTTTCTTT. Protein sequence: CASSLVANTEAFF. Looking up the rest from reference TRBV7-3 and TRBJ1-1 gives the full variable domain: GAGVSQTPSNKVTEKGKYVELRCDPISGHTALYWYRQSLGQGPEFLIYFQGTGAADDSGLPNDRFFAVRPEGSVSTLKIQRTERGDSAVYLCASSLVANTEAFFGQGTRLTVV.